This entry is about one T cell receptor beta chain. What it binds is not known. Assay used: immunoSEQ multiplex PCR; TCRdb lists only in-frame clones, some missing. This table has 300,000 or so clones, 88% appearing once. CDR1 SGHDN and CDR2 FVKESK come from the germline V gene. The CDR3 loop spans 15 amino acids. The V and J ends lost 4 bases and 4 bases respectively, with 17 bases between them. This specimen belongs to a study of cytomegalovirus exposure and HLA in healthy donors. Findings and caveats of the study: Many donors shared some public TCRs, even though most TCR sequences were rare. The authors confirmed in vitro that three CMV-associated chains were specific for CMV antigens.

The sequence derives from a man aged 25 to 40 in good health and CMV-seronegative. This chain links TRBV14 with TRBJ2-7; perhaps TRBD2 as D (7 bases). Sample: PBMCs. The CDR3 loop is CASSLLLGGAYEQYF. CDR3 nucleotides: TGTGCCAGCAGCCTCCTCTTAGGGGGGGCGTACGAGCAGTACTTC.